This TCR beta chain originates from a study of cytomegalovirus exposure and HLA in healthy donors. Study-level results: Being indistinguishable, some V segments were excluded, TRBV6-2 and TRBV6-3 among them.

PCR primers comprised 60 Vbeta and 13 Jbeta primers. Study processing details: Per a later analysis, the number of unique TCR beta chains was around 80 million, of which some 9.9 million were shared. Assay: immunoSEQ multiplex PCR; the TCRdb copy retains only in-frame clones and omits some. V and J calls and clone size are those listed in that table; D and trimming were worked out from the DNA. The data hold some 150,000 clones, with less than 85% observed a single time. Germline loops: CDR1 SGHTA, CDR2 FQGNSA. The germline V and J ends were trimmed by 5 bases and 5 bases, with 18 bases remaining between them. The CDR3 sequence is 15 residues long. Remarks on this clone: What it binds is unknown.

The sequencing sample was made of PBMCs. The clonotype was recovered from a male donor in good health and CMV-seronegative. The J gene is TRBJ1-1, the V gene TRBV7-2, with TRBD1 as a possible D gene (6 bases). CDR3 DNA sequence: TGTGCCAGCAGCCCTCGGATGGGGGCAGGGACTGAAGCTTTCTTT. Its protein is CASSPRMGAGTEAFF.